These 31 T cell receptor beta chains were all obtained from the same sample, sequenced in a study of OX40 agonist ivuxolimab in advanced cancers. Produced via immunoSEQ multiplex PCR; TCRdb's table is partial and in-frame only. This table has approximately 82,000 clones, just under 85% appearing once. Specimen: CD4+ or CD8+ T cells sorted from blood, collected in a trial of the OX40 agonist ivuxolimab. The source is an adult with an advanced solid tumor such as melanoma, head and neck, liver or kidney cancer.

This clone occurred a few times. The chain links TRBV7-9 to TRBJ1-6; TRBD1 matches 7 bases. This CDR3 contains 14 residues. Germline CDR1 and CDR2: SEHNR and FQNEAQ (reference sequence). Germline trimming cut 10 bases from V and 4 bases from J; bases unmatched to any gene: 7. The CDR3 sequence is CATLPGQYNSPLHF. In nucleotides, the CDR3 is TGTGCCACCCTACCGGGACAGTATAATTCACCCCTCCACTTT.

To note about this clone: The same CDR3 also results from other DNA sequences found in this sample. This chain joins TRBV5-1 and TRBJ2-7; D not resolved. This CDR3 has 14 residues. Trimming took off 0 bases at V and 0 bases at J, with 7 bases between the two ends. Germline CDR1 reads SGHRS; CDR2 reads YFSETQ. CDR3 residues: CASSLDGSSYEQYF. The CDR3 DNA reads TGCGCCAGCAGCTTGGACGGAAGCTCCTACGAGCAGTACTTC.

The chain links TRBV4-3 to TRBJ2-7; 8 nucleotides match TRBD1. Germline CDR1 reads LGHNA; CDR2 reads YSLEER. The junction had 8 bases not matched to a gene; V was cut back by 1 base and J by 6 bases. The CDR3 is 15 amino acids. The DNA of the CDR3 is TGCGCCAGCAGCCAAGGGACAGGGAGACCGGGCGAGCAGTACTTC. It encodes CASSQGTGRPGEQYF.

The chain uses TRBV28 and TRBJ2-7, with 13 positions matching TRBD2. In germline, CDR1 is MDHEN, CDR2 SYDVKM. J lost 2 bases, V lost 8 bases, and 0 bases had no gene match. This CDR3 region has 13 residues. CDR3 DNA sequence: TGTGCCAGCGGGACTAGCGGGGCCTACGAGCAGTACTTC. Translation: CASGTSGAYEQYF.

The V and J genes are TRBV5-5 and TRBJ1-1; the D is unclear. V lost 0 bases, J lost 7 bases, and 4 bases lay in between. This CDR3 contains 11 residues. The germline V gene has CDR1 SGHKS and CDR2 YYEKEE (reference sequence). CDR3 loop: CASSLGIEAFF. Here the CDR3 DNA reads TGTGCCAGCAGCTTGGGGATTGAAGCTTTCTTT.

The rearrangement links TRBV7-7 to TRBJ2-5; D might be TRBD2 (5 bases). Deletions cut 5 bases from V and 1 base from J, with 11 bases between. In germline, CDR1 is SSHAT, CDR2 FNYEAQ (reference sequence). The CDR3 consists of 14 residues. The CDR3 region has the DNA TGTGCCAGCAGCCGGGGAGCAGGCCAAGAGACCCAGTACTTC. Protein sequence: CASSRGAGQETQYF.

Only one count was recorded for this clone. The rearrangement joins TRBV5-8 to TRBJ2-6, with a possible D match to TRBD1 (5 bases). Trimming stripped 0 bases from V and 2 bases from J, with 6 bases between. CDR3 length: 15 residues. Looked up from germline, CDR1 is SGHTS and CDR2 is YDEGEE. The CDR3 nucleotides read TGTGCCAGCAGCTTGGAAGGGGCTGGGGCCAACGTCCTGACTTTC. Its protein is CASSLEGAGANVLTF. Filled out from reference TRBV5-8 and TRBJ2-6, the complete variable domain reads EAGVTQSPTHLIKTRGQQATLRCSPISGHTSVYWYQQALGLGLQFLLWYDEGEERNRGNFPPRFSGRQFPNYSSELNVNALELEDSALYLCASSLEGAGANVLTFGAGSRLTVL.

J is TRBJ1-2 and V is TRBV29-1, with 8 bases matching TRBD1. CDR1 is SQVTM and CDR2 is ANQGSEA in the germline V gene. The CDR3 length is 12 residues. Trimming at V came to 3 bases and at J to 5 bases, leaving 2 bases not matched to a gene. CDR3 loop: CSVEDRVYGYTF. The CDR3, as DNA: TGCAGCGTTGAGGACAGGGTATATGGCTACACCTTC.

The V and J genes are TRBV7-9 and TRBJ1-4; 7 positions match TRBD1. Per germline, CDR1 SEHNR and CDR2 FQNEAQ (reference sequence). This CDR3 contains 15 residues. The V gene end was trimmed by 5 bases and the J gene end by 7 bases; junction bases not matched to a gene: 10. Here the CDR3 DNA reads TGTGCCAGCAGCGGAGGCGCGGACAGGACTGAAAAACTGTTTTTT. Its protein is CASSGGADRTEKLFF. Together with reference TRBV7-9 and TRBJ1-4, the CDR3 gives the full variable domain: DTGVSQNPRHKITKRGQNVTFRCDPISEHNRLYWYRQTLGQGPEFLTYFQNEAQLEKSRLLSDRFSAERPKGSFSTLEIQRTEQGDSAMYLCASSGGADRTEKLFFGSGTQLSVL.

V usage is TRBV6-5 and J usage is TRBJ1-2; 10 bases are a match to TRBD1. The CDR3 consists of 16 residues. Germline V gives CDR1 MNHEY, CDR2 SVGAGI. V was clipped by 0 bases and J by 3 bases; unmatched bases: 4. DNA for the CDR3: TGTGCCAGCAGTTACTCGACAGGGGGCGTCTACTATGGCTACACCTTC. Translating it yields CASSYSTGGVYYGYTF.

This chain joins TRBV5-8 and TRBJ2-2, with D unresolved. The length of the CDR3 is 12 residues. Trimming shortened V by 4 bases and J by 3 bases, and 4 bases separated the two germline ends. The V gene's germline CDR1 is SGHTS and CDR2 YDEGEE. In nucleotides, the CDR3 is TGTGCCAGCAGCCTAGACACCGGGGAGCTGTTTTTT. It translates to CASSLDTGELFF.

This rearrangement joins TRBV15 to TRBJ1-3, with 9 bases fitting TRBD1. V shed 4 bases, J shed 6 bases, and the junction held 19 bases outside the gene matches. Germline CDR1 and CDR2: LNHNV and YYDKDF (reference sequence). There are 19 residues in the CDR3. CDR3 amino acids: CATSIPRKSPGTGLNTIYF. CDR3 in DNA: TGTGCCACCAGCATACCCCGCAAATCTCCCGGGACAGGGCTAAACACCATATATTTT.

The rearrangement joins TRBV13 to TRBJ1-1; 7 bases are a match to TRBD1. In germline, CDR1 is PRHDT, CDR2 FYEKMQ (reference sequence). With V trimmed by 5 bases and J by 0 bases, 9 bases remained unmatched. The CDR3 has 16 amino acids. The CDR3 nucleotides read TGTGCCAGCAGCCGACAAGGGGGCTCCCTGAACACTGAAGCTTTCTTT. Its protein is CASSRQGGSLNTEAFF.

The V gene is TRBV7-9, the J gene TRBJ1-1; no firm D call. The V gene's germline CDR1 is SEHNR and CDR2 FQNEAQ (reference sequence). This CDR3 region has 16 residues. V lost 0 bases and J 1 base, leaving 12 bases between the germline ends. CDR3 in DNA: TGTGCCAGCAGCTTAGCGCTGGGCGATGGGAACACTGAAGCTTTCTTT. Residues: CASSLALGDGNTEAFF.

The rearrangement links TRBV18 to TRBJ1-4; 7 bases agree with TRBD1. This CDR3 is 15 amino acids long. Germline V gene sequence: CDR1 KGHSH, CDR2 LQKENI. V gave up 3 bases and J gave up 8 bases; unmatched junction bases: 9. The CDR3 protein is CASSPGRGLREKLFF. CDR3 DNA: TGTGCCAGCTCACCGGGGAGGGGGCTACGCGAAAAACTGTTTTTT.

CDR3 bases: TGCGCCAGCATTGGGGCAACTAATGAAAAACTGTTTTTT. It yields the protein CASIGATNEKLFF. The V gene is TRBV5-1, the J gene TRBJ1-4; D not resolved. V gave up 6 bases and J gave up 0 bases, with 6 bases separating them. CDR1 SGHRS and CDR2 YFSETQ come from the germline V gene. CDR3 size: 13 residues.

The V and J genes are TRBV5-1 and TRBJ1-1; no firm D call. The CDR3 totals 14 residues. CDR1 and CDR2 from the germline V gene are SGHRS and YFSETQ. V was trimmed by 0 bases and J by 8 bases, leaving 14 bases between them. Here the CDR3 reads CASSLEFRIMEAFF. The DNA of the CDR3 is TGCGCCAGCAGCTTGGAGTTCAGGATTATGGAAGCTTTCTTT.

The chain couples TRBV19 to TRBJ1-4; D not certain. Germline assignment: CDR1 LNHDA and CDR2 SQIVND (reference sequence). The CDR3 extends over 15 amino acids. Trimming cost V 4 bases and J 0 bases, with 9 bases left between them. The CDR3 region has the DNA TGTGCCAGTAGTAACCACCTGGCAACTAATGAAAAACTGTTTTTT. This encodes CASSNHLATNEKLFF.

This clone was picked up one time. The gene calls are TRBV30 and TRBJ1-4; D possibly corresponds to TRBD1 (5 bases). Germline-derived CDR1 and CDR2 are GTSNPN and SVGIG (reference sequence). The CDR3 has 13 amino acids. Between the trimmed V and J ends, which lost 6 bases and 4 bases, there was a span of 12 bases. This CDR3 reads CACPGPINEKLFF. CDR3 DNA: TGTGCCTGTCCGGGACCTATTAATGAAAAACTGTTTTTT. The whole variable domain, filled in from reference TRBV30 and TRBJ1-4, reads SQTIHQWPATLVQPVGSPLSLECTVEGTSNPNLYWYRQAAGRGLQLLFYSVGIGQISSEVPQNLSASRPQDRQFILSSKKLLLSDSGFYLCACPGPINEKLFFGSGTQLSVL.

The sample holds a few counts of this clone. The CDR3 nucleotides are TGTGCAGGGGGAGCAATCAGCCCCCAGCATTTT. It codes for CAGGAISPQHF. The rearrangement joins TRBV7-9 to TRBJ1-5, with D perhaps TRBD1 (6 bases). Germline loops: CDR1 SEHNR, CDR2 FQNEAQ (reference sequence). This CDR3 comprises 11 residues.

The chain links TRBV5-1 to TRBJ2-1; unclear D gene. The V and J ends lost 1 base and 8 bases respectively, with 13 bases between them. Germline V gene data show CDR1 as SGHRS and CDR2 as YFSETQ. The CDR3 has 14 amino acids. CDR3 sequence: CASSLNSAGDEQFF. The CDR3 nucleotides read TGCGCCAGCAGCTTGAACTCCGCTGGCGATGAGCAGTTCTTC.

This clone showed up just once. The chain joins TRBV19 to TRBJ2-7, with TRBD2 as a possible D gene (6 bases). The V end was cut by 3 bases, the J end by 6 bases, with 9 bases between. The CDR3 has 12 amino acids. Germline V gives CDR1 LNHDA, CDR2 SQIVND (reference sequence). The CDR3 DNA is TGTGCCAGTAGTATTAACGGGGGCGAGCAGTACTTC. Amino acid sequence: CASSINGGEQYF.

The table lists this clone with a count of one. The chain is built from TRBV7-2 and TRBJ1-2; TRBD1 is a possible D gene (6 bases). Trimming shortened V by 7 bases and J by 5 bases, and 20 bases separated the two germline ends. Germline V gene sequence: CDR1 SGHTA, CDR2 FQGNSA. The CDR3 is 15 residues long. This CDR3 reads CASNQPTGYGYGYTF. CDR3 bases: TGTGCCAGCAACCAACCGACAGGCTATGGATATGGCTACACCTTC.

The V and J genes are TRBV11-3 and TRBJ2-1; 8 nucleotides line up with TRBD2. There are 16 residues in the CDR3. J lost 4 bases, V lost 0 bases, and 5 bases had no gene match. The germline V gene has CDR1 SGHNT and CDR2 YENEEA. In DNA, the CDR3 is TGTGCCAGCAGCTTAGATCGGGGGGGGCATTACAATGAGCAGTTCTTC. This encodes CASSLDRGGHYNEQFF. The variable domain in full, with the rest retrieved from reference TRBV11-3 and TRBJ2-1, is EAGVVQSPRYKIIEKKQPVAFWCNPISGHNTLYWYLQNLGQGPELLIRYENEEAVDDSQLPKDRFSAERLKGVDSTLKIQPAELGDSAVYLCASSLDRGGHYNEQFFGPGTRLTVL.

The CDR3 DNA is TGTGCCAGCACCGTTAGCGGGGGGCTTAGATACGAGCAGTACTTC. Protein: CASTVSGGLRYEQYF. V usage is TRBV28 and J usage is TRBJ2-7; 10 bases fit TRBD2. Germline V gives CDR1 MDHEN, CDR2 SYDVKM. V shed 7 bases and J 4 bases; nucleotides not matched to a gene: 10. This CDR3 has 15 amino acids.

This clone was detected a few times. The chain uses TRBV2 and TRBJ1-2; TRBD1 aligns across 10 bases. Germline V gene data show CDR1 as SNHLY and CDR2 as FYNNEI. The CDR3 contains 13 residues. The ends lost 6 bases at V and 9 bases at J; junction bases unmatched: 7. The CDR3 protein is CASRRDRGGSYTF. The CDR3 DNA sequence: TGTGCCAGCAGGAGGGACAGGGGAGGGAGCTACACCTTC.

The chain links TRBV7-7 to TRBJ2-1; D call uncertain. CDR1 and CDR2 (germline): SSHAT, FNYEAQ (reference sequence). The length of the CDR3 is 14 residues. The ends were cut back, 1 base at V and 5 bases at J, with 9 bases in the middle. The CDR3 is CASSLGSADNEQFF. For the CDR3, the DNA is TGTGCCAGCAGCTTAGGGTCAGCAGACAATGAGCAGTTCTTC. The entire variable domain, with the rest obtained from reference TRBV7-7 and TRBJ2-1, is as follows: GAGVSQSPRYKVTKRGQDVTLRCDPISSHATLYWYQQALGQGPEFLTYFNYEAQPDKSGLPSDRFSAERPEGSISTLTIQRTEQRDSAMYRCASSLGSADNEQFFGPGTRLTVL.

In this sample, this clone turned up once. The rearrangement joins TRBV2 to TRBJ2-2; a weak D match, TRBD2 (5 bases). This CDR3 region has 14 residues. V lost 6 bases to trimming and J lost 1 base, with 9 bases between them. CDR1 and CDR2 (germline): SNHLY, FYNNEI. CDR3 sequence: CASSNSGNTGELFF. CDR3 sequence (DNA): TGTGCCAGCAGCAACAGCGGGAACACCGGGGAGCTGTTTTTT.

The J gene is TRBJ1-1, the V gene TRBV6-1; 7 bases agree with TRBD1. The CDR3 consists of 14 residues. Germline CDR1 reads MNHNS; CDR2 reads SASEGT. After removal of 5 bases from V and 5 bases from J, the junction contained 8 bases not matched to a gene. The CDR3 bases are TGTGCCAGCAGTCGAAACGGACAGGCTACTGAAGCTTTCTTT. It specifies CASSRNGQATEAFF.

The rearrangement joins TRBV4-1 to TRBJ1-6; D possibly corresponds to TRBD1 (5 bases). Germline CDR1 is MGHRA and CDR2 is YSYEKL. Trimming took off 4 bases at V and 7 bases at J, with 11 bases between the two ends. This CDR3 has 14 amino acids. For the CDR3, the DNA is TGCGCCAGCAGCCCACTCCGGGGGAATTCACCCCTCCACTTT. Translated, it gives CASSPLRGNSPLHF.

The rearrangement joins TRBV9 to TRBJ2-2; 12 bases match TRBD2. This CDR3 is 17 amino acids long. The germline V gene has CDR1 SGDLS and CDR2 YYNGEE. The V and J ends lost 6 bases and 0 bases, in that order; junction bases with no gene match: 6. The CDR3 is CASNGPSGGANTGELFF. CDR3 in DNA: TGTGCCAGCAATGGCCCTAGCGGGGGGGCGAACACCGGGGAGCTGTTTTTT.